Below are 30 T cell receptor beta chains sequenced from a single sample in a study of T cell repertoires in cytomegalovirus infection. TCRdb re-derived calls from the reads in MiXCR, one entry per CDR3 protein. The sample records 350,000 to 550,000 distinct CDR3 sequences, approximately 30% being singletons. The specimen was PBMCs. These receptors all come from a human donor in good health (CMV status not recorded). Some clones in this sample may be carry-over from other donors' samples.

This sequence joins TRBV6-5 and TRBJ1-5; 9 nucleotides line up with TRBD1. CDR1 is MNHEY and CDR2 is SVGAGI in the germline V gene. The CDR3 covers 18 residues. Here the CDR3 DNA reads TGTTCCTCACGCCCCGGGACAGGGATGAATCTTGGCAATCAGCCCCAGCATTTT. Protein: CSSRPGTGMNLGNQPQHF.

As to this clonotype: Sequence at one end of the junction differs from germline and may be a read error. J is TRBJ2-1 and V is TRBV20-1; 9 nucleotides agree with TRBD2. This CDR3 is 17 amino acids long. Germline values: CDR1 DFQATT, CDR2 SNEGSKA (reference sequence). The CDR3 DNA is TGCAGTGCCCGCGTTAGCGGGGGCCGAAGCTCCTACAATGAGCAGCTCTTC. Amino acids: CSARVSGGRSSYNEQLF.

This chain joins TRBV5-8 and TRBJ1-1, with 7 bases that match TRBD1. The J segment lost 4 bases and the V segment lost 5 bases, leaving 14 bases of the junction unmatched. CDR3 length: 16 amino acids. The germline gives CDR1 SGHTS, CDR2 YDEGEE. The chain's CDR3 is CASRSTGVSFPTEAFF. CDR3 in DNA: TGTGCCAGCAGATCCACAGGGGTCTCTTTCCCCACTGAAGCTTTCTTT.

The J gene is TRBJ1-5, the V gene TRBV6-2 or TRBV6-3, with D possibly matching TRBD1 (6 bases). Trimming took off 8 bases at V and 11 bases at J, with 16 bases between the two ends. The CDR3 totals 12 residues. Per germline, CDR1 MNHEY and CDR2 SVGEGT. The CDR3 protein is CASAENNRAQHF. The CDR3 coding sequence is TGTGCCAGCGCGGAGAACAACAGGGCCCAGCATTTT.

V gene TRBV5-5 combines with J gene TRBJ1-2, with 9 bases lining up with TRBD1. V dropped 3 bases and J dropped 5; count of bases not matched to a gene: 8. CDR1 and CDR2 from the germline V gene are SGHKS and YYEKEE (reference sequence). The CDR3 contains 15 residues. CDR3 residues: CASSSGQGKTYGYTF. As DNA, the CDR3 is TGTGCCAGCAGCTCCGGACAGGGGAAAACATATGGCTACACCTTC.

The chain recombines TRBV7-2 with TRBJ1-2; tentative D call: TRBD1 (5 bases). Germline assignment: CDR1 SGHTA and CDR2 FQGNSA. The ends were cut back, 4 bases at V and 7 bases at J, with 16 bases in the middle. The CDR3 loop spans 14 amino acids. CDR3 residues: CASSSRQGGLGYTF. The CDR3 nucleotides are TGTGCCAGCAGCTCCCGGCAGGGAGGGCTTGGCTACACCTTC.

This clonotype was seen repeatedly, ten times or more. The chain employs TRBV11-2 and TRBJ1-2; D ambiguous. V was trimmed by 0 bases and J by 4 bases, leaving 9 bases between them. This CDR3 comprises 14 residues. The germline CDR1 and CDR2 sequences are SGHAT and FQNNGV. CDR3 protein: CASSLDRVGYGYTF. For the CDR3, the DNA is TGTGCCAGCAGCTTAGATAGGGTTGGCTATGGCTACACCTTC.

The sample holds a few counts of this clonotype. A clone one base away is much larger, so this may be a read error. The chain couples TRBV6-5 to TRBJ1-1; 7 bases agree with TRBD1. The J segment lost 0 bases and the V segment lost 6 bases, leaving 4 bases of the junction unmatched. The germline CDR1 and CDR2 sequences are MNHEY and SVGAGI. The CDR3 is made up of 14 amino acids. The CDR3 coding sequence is TGTGCCAGCAGGCGGGGACAGATGAACACTGAAGCTTTCTTT. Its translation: CASRRGQMNTEAFF.

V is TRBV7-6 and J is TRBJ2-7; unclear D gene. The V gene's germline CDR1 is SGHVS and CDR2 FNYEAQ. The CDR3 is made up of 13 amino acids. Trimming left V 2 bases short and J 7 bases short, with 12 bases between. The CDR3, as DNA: TGTGCCAGCAGCTTACCAGGTAGTTGGGAGCAGTACTTC. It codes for CASSLPGSWEQYF.

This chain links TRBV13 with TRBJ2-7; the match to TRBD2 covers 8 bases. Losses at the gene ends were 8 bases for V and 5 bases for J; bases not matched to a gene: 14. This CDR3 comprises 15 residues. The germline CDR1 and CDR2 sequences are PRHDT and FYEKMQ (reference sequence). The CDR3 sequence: CASRSSGGTLDEQYF. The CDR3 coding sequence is TGTGCCAGCCGAAGCTCGGGAGGGACGCTCGACGAGCAGTACTTC.

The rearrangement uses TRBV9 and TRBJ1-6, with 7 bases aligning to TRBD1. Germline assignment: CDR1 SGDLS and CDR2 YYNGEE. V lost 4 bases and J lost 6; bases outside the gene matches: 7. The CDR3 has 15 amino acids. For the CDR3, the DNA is TGTGCCAGCAGCCCCAGGGGGTCAGCTAATTCACCCCTCCACTTT. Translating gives CASSPRGSANSPLHF.

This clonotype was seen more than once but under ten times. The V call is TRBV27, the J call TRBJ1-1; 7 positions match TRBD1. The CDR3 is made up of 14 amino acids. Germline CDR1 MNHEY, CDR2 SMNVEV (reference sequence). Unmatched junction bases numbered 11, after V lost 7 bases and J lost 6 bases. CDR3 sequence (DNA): TGTGCCAGCAACGCTCTGACAGGGATCGCTGAAGCTTTCTTT. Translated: CASNALTGIAEAFF.

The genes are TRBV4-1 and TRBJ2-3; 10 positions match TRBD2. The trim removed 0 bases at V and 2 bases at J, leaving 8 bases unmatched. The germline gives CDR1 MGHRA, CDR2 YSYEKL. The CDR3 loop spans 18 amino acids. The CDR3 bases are TGCGCCAGCAGCCAAGAACGAGCGGGGGGGCCTGTCACAGATACGCAGTATTTT. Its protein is CASSQERAGGPVTDTQYF.

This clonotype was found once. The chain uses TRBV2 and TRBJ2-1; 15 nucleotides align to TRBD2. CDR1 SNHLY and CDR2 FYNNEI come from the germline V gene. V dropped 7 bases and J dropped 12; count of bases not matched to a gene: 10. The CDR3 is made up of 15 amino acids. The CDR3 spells CASTPWTSGGGGQFF. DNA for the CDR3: TGTGCCAGCACCCCTTGGACTAGCGGGGGGGGGGGGCAGTTCTTC.

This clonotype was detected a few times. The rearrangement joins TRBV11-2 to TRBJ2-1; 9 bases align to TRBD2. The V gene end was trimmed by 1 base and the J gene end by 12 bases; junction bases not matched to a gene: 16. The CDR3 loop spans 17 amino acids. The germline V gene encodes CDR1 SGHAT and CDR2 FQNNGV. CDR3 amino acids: CASSLVEGLAGRRGQFF. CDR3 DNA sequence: TGTGCCAGCAGCTTAGTTGAAGGGCTAGCGGGGCGTCGGGGGCAGTTCTTC.

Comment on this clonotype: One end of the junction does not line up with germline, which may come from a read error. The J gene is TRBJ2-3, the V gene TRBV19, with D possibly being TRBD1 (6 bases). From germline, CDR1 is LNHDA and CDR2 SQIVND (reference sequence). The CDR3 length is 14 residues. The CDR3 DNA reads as TGTGCCAGTAAAGGTCCAGGGGCGGCAGATACGAAGTATTTT. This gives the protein CASKGPGAADTKYF.

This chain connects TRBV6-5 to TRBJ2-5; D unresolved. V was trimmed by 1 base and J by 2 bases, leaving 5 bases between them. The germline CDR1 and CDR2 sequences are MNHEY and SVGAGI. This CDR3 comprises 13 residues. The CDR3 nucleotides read TGTGCCAGCAGTTACTACGGTCAAGAGACCCAGTACTTC. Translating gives CASSYYGQETQYF.

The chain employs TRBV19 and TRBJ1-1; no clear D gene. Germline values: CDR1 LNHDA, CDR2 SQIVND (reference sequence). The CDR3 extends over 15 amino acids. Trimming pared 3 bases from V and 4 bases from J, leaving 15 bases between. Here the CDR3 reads CASSMGHRRPTEAFF. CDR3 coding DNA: TGTGCCAGTAGTATGGGCCACAGACGCCCCACTGAAGCTTTCTTT.

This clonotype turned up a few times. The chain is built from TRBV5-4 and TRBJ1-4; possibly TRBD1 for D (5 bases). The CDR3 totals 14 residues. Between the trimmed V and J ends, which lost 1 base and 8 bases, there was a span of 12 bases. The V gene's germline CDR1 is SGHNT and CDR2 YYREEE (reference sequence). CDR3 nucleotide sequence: TGTGCCAGCAGCTTGCAGGGAGTAGGGGAAAAACTGTTTTTT. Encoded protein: CASSLQGVGEKLFF.

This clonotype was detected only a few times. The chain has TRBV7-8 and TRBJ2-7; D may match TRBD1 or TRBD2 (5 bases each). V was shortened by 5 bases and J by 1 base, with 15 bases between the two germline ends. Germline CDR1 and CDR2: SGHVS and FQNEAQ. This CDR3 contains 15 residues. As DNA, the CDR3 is TGTGCCAGCAGCAAAGCCGGGACGGATTCCTACGAGCAGTACTTC. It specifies CASSKAGTDSYEQYF.

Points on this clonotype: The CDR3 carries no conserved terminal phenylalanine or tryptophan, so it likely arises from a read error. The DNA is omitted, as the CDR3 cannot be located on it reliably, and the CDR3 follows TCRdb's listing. The CDR3 region is CASMIGETPYC. The chain couples TRBV6-1 to TRBJ2-5. The CDR3 spans 11 amino acids, including both terminal residues. Germline V gene lookup returns CDR1 MNHNS and CDR2 SASEGT.

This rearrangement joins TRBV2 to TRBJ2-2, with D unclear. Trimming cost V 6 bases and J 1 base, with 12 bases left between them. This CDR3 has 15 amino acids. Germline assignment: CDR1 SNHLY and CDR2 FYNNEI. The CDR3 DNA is TGTGCCAGCAGAGACCAGAACTTGAACACCGGGGAGCTGTTTTTT. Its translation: CASRDQNLNTGELFF. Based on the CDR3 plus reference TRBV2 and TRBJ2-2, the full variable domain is EPEVTQTPSHQVTQMGQEVILRCVPISNHLYFYWYRQILGQKVEFLVSFYNNEISEKSEIFDDQFSVERPDGSNFTLKIRSTKLEDSAMYFCASRDQNLNTGELFFGEGSRLTVL.

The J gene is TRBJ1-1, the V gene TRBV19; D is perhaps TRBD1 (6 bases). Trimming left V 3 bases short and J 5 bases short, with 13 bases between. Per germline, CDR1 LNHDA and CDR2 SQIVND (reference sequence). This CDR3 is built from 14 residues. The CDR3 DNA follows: TGTGCCAGTAGTATGGCCCGGACAGTTACTGAAGCTTTCTTT. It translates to CASSMARTVTEAFF.

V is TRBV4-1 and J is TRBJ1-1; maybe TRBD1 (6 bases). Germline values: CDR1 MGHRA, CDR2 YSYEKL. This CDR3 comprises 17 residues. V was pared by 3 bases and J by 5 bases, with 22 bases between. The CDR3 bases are TGCGCCAGCAGCCAGACATCGCCGGGACACGGGAAAACTGAAGCTTTCTTT. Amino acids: CASSQTSPGHGKTEAFF.

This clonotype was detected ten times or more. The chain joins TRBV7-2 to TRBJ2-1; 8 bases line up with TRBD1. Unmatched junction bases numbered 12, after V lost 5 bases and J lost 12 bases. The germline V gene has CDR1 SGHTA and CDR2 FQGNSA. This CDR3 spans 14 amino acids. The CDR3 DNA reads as TGTGCCAGCAGCCCAGGACAGGGACAAGGCGGGCAGTTCTTC. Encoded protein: CASSPGQGQGGQFF.

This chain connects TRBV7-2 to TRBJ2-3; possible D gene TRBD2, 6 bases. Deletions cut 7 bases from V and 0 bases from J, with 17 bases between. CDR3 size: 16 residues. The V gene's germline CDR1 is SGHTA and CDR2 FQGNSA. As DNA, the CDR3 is TGTGCCAGCACCATCCTCGCGGGACGCAGCACAGATACGCAGTATTTT. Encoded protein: CASTILAGRSTDTQYF.

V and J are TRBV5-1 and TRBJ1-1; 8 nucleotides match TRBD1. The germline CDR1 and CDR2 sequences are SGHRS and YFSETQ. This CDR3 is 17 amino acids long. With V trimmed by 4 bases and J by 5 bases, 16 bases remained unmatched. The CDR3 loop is CASSAVGRQGRGTEAFF. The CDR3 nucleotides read TGCGCCAGCAGCGCGGTCGGAAGACAGGGGCGGGGGACTGAAGCTTTCTTT. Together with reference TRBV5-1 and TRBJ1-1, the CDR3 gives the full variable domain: KAGVTQTPRYLIKTRGQQVTLSCSPISGHRSVSWYQQTPGQGLQFLFEYFSETQRNKGNFPGRFSGRQFSNSRSEMNVSTLELGDSALYLCASSAVGRQGRGTEAFFGQGTRLTVV.

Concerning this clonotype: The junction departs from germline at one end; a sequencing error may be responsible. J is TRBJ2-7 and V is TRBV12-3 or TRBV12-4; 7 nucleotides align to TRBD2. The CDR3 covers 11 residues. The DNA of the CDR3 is TGTGCCAGCAGTTCTGGGGCGGGGAGGGACTTC. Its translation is CASSSGAGRDF.

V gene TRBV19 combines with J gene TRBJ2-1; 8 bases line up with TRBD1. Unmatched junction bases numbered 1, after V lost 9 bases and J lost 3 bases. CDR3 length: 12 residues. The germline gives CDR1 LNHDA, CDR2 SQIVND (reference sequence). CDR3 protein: CASGQGYNEQFF. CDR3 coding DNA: TGTGCCAGCGGACAGGGCTACAATGAGCAGTTCTTC.

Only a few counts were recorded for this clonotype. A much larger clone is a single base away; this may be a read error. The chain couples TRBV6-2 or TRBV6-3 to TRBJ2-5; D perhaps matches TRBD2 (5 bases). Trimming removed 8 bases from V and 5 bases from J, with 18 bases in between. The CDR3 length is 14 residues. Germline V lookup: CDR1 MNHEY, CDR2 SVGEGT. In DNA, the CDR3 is TGTGCCAGCCGGTCGACTACTTTATCCGAGACCCAGTACTTC. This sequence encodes CASRSTTLSETQYF.